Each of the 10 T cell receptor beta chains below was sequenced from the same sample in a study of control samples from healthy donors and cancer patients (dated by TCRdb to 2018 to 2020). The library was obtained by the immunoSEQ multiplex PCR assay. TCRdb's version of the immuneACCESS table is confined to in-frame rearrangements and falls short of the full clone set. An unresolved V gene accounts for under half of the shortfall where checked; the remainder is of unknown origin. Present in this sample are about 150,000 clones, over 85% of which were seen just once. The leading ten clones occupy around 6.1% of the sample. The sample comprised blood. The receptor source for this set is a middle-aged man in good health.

The CDR3 DNA sequence: TGTGCCAGTAGGTCGCGGGCCTACAATGAGCAGTTCTTC. Amino acids: CASRSRAYNEQFF. The V gene is TRBV19, the J gene TRBJ2-1, with D tentatively TRBD2 (5 bases). This CDR3 region has 13 residues. Trimming shortened V by 6 bases and J by 2 bases, and 8 bases separated the two germline ends. Germline CDR1 reads LNHDA; CDR2 reads SQIVND (reference sequence).

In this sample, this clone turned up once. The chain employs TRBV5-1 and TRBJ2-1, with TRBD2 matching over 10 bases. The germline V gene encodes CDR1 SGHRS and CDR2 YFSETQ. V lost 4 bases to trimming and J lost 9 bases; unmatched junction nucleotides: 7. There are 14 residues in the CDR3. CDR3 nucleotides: TGCGCCAGCAGCACCAGCGGGGGGGATACTGAGCAGTTCTTC. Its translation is CASSTSGGDTEQFF.

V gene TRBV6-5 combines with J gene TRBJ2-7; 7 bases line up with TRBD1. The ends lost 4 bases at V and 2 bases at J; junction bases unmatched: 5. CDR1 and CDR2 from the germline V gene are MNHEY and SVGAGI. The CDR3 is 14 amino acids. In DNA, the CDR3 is TGTGCCAGCAGTTTTAACAGGGGACCCTACGAGCAGTACTTC. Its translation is CASSFNRGPYEQYF.

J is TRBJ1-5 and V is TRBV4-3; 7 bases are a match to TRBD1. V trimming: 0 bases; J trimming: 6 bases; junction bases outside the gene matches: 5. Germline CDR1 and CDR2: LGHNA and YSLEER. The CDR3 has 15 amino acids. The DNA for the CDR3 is TGCGCCAGCAGCCAAGATTACAGGGGTGGTCAGCCCCAGCATTTT. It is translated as CASSQDYRGGQPQHF.

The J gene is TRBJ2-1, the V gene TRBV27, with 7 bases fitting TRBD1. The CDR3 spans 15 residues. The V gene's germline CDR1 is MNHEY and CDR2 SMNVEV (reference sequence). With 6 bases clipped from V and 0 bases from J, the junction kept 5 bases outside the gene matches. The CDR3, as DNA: TGTGCCAGCAGGACAGGGATTAGCTCCTACAATGAGCAGTTCTTC. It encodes CASRTGISSYNEQFF.

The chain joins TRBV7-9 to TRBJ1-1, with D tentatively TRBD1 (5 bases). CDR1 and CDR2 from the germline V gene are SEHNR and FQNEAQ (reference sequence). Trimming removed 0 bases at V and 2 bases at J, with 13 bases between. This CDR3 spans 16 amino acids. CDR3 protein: CASSLAGQGLNTEAFF. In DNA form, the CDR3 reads TGTGCCAGCAGCTTAGCGGGGCAGGGTCTTAACACTGAAGCTTTCTTT.

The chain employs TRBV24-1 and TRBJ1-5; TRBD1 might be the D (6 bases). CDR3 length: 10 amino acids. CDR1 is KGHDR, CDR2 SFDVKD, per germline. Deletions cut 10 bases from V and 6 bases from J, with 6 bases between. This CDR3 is CATQGQPQHF. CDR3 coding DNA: TGTGCCACACAGGGTCAGCCCCAGCATTTT.

For the CDR3, the DNA is TGCAGCGTTGTGGGACAGGGAGGATTGTACACTGAAGCTTTCTTT. This sequence encodes CSVVGQGGLYTEAFF. The V gene is TRBV29-1, the J gene TRBJ1-1, with 9 positions matching TRBD1. Germline loops: CDR1 SQVTM, CDR2 ANQGSEA. Losses at the gene ends were 4 bases for V and 3 bases for J; bases not matched to a gene: 9. The CDR3 consists of 15 residues.

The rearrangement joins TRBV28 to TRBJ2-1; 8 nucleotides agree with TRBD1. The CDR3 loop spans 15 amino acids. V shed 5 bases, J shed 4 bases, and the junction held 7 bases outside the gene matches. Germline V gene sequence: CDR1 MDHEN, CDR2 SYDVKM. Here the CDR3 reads CASSPDRGLYNEQFF. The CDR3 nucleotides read TGTGCCAGCAGTCCCGACAGGGGACTTTACAATGAGCAGTTCTTC.

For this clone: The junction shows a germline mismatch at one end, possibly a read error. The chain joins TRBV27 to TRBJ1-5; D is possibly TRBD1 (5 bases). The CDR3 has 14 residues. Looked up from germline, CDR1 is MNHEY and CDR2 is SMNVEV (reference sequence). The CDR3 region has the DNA TGTGCCAACAGTTTTCGGGGCAGCGGTCAGCCCCAGCATTTT. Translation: CANSFRGSGQPQHF.